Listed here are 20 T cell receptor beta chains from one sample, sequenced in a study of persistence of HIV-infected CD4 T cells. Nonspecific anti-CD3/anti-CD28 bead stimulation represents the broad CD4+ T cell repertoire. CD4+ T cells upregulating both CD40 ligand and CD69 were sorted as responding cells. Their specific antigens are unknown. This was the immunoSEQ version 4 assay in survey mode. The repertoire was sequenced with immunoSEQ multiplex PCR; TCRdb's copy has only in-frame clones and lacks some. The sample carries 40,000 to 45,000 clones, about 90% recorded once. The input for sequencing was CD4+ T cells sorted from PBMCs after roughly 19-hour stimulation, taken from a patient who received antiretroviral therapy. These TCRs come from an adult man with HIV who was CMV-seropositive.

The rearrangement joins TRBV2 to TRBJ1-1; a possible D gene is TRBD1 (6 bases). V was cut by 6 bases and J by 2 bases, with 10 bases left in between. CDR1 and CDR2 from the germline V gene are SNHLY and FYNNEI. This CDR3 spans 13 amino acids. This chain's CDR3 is CASRDRYNTEAFF. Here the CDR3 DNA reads TGTGCCAGCAGGGACAGATATAACACTGAAGCTTTCTTT.

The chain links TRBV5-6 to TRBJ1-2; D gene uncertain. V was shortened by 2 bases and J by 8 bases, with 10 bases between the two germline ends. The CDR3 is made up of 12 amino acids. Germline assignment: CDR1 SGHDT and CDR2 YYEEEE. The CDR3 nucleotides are TGTGCCAGCAGCTTATTCAGTAGCGGCTACACCTTC. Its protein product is CASSLFSSGYTF.

The chain's CDR3 is CASSLEGRNSPLHF. CDR3 in DNA: TGTGCCAGCAGCTTAGAAGGGCGTAATTCACCCCTCCACTTT. The chain uses TRBV7-9 and TRBJ1-6, with D unclear. The CDR3 extends over 14 amino acids. Trimming removed 1 base at V and 6 bases at J, with 7 bases between. Germline V lookup: CDR1 SEHNR, CDR2 FQNEAQ (reference sequence).

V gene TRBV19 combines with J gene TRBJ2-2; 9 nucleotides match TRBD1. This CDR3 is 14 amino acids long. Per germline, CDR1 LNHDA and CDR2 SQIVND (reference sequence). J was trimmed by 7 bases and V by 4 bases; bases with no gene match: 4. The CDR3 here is CASSSTGGHGELFF. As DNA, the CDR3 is TGTGCCAGTAGTAGCACAGGGGGCCACGGGGAGCTGTTTTTT.

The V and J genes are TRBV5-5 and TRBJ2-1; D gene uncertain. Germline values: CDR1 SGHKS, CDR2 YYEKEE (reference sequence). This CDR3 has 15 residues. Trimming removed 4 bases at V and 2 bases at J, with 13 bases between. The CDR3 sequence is CASSPTTTPYNEQFF. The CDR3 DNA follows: TGTGCCAGCAGCCCCACCACGACGCCCTACAATGAGCAGTTCTTC.

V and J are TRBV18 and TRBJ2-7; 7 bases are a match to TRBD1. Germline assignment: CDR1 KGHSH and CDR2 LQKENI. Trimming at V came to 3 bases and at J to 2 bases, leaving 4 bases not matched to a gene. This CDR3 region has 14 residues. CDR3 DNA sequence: TGTGCCAGCTCACCGGGTCAGGGGGCCTACGAGCAGTACTTC. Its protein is CASSPGQGAYEQYF.

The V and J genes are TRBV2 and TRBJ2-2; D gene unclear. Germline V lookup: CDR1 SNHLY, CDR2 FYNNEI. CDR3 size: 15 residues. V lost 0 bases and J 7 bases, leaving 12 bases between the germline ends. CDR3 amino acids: CASSEALQGLGELFF. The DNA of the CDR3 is TGTGCCAGCAGTGAAGCGCTTCAAGGGCTCGGGGAGCTGTTTTTT.

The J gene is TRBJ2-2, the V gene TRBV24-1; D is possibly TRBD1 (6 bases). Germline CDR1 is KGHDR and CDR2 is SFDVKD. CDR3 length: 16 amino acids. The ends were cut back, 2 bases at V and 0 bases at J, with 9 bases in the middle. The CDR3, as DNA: TGTGCCACCAGTGATTCCGGGACACCGAACACCGGGGAGCTGTTTTTT. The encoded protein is CATSDSGTPNTGELFF.

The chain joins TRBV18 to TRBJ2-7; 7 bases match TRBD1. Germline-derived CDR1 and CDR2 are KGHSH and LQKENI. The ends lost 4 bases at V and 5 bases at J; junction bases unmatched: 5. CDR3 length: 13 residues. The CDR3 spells CASSQPQGNEQYF. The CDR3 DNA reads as TGTGCCAGCTCACAACCACAGGGGAACGAGCAGTACTTC.

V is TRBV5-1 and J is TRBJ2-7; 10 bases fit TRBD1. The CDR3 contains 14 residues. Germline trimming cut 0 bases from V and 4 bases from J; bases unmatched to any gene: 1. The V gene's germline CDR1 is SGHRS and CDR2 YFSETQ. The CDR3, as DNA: TGCGCCAGCAGCTTGGCGGACAGGGGGTACGAGCAGTACTTC. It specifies CASSLADRGYEQYF.

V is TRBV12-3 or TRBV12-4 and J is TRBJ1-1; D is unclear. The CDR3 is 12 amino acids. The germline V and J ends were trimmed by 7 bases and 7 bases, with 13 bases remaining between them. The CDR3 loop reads CASTVTSIEAFF. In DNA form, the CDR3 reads TGTGCCAGCACAGTCACCAGCATTGAAGCTTTCTTT.

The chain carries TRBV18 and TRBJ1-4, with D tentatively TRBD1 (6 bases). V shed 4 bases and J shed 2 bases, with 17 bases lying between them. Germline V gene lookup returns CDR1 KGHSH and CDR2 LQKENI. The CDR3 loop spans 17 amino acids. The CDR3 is CASSLGTIRGTNEKLFF. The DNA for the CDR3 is TGTGCCAGCTCACTCGGGACAATTCGAGGGACTAATGAAAAACTGTTTTTT.

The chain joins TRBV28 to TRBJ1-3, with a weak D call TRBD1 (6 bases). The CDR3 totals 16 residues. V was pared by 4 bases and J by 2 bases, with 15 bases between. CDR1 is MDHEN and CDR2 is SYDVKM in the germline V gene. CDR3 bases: TGTGCCAGCAGTTCCACTCCGGGACAAGCTGGAAACACCATATATTTT. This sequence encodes CASSSTPGQAGNTIYF.

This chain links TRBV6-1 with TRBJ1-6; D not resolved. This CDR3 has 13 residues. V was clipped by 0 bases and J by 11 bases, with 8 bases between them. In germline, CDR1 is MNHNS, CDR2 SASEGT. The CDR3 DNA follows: TGTGCCAGCAGTGAAGCGAGTAGTGCACCCCTCCACTTT. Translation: CASSEASSAPLHF.

The CDR3 is CASSLWEGGIGGYTF. In DNA, the CDR3 is TGTGCCAGCAGTTTATGGGAGGGGGGGATTGGAGGCTACACCTTC. The chain carries TRBV28 and TRBJ1-2; D is possibly TRBD1 (6 bases). This CDR3 contains 15 residues. Germline lookup yields CDR1 MDHEN and CDR2 SYDVKM. Trimming stripped 0 bases from V and 8 bases from J, with 16 bases between.

The CDR3 sequence: CASSTGGPNYGYTF. In nucleotides, the CDR3 is TGTGCCAGCAGCACAGGGGGCCCCAACTATGGCTACACCTTC. The V and J genes are TRBV3-1 (or the pseudogene TRBV3-2) and TRBJ1-2; 9 nucleotides agree with TRBD1. The ends lost 5 bases at V and 2 bases at J; junction bases unmatched: 3. Per germline, CDR1 LGHDT and CDR2 YNNKEL (reference sequence). The CDR3 covers 14 residues.

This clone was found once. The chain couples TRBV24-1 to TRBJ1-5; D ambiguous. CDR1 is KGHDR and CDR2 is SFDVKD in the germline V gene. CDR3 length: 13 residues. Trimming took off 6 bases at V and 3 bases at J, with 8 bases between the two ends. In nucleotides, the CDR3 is TGTGCCACCAGTAGAACAGACAATCAGCCCCAGCATTTT. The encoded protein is CATSRTDNQPQHF.

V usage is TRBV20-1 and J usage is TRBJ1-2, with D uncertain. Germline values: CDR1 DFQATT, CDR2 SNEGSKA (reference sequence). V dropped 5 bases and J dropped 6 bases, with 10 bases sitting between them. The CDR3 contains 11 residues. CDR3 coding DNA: TGCAGTGCTCGGTCAGTTAATGGCTACACCTTC. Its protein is CSARSVNGYTF.

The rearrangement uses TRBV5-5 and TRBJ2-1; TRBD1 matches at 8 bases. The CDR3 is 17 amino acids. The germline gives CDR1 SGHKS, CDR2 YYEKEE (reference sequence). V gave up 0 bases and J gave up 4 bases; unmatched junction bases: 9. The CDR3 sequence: CASSLGPTGAPYNEQFF. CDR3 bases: TGTGCCAGCAGCTTGGGGCCGACAGGGGCCCCTTACAATGAGCAGTTCTTC.

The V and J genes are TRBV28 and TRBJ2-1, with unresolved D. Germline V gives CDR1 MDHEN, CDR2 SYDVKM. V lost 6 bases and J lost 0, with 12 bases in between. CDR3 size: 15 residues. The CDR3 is CASSLQLSSYNEQFF. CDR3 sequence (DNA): TGTGCCAGCAGCCTTCAACTAAGCTCCTACAATGAGCAGTTCTTC.